This T cell receptor beta chain was identified during a study of blood T cell repertoires in COVID-19. On the study more broadly: There were acute and convalescent COVID-19 samples, and they came from the United States, Italy and Spain.

Here immunoSEQ multiplex PCR was the method, and the copy in TCRdb shows in-frame clones only, minus some. The sample carries 130,000 to 150,000 clones, about nine tenths recorded once. The germline gives CDR1 ENHRY, CDR2 SYGVKD. Trimming pared 3 bases from V and 6 bases from J, leaving 9 bases between. The CDR3 contains 12 residues. The specimen was peripheral blood. The clonotype comes from a man aged 50-60 years with active or convalescent COVID-19. V and J are TRBV10-3 and TRBJ2-7, with D possibly matching TRBD1 (6 bases). CDR3 in DNA: TGTGCCATCAGTGAACAGGGTGGCGAGCAGTACTTC. Translated: CAISEQGGEQYF.